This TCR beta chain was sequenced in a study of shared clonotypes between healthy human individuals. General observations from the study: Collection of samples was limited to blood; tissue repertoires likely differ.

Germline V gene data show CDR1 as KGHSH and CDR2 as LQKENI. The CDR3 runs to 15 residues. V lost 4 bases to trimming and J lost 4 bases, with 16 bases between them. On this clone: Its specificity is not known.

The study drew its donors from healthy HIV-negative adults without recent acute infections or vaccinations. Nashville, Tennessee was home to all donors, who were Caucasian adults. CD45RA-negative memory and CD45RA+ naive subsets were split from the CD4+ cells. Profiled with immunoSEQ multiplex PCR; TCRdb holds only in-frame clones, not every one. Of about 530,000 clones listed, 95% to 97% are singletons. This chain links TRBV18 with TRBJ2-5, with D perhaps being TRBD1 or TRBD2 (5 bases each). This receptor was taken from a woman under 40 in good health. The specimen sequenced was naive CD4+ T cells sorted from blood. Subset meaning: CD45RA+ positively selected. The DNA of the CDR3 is TGTGCCAGCTCACTGACCCAGGGAGAAGGAGAGACCCAGTACTTC. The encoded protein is CASSLTQGEGETQYF. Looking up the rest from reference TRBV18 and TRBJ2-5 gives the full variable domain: NAGVMQNPRHLVRRRGQEARLRCSPMKGHSHVYWYRQLPEEGLKFMVYLQKENIIDESGMPKERFSAEFPKEGPSILRIQQVVRGDSAAYFCASSLTQGEGETQYFGPGTRLLVL.